The present T cell receptor beta chain was sequenced within a study of cytomegalovirus exposure and HLA in healthy donors. Study details: T cells numbering about 179 million yielded approximately 100 million unique TCR beta sequences in an earlier analysis. Overall study findings and caveats: Overall, roughly 160 TCR beta chains were annotated as cytomegalovirus-associated. Across donors, most TCRs were seen rarely, yet some public ones were widespread.

The PCR contained 60 Vbeta and 13 Jbeta primers. Sequencing was performed with immunoSEQ multiplex PCR; in TCRdb, only in-frame clones are kept and a portion is missing. The sample includes about 120,000 clones. As regards this clone: Its antigen is unknown.

Germline lookup yields CDR1 LNHDA and CDR2 SQIVND (reference sequence). Trimming removed 6 bases from V and 2 bases from J; junction bases left unmatched: 10. This CDR3 is built from 17 residues. This TCR was recovered from a woman aged 40 to 49 in good health and CMV-seropositive. This chain uses TRBV19 with TRBJ2-3, with 11 bases that match TRBD2. Sequenced material: PBMCs. The DNA for the CDR3 is TGTGCCAGTAGCGGGACTAGCGGCGGCGGTAACACAGATACGCAGTATTTT. It specifies CASSGTSGGGNTDTQYF.